The entry below gives a single T cell receptor beta chain sequence along with its context. Its antigen specificity is not known. Qualities for individual bases were not recorded, and no much larger clone is one base off. For the CD8 naive samples, CD45RO-negative cells were positively selected for CCR7, yielding a CD45RA+CCR7+ population from which TemRA cells were excluded. Donors were healthy HIV-negative adults with no recently reported acute infections or vaccinations. Only Caucasian adults living in Nashville, Tennessee, USA were represented among the donors. After blood collection by leukapheresis, PBMCs were isolated using Ficoll-Histopaque density gradient centrifugation and then cryopreserved in the vapor phase of liquid nitrogen. Analytical flow cytometry was used to check the purity and quantity of every magnetically sorted T cell population. Each sorted fraction had its genomic DNA isolated and then quantified by UV absorbance on a Nanodrop 2000c.

This sample was taken from a study of shared clonotypes between healthy human individuals (dated by TCRdb to 2020 to 2021). At the level of the whole study: The cohort comprised two women and a few men aged 18 to 49 years. For each donor, three plates each were used for CD4 naive and CD4 memory, two plates were used for CD8 naive, and one plate was used for CD8 memory. The study deeply sequenced blood TCR repertoires of several healthy adults to estimate repertoire size and the extent of clonotype sharing between individuals. Libraries were prepared and TCR repertoires were sequenced by different laboratories using diverse techniques, in order to increase sequencing depth and limit assay-specific biases. Between about 0.9 and 10 billion PBMCs per donor were obtained by leukapheresis. Findings and caveats that apply to the study as a whole: The genetic and exposure-history diversity represented was limited by the small number of donors. Rarefaction of sorted-subset datasets indicated incomplete sequencing despite the large sequencing depth. Estimated clonotype richness was generally larger for naive than for memory subsets. Higher generation probabilities were observed for clonotypes shared by all four sorted-subset donors than for non-shared clonotypes. Based on pairwise subsampling, the degree of clonotype sharing among donors was expected to be affected by sequencing depth. Sharing across a few donors was observed for 4.5% to 6.5% of naive CD4, 3% to 4% of naive CD8, 2.3% of memory CD4, and around 0.4% of memory CD8 clonotypes. Sampling was limited to blood, and TCR repertoires in tissue likely differ from TCR repertoires in blood.

TCR CDR3 regions were amplified from genomic DNA by multiplex PCR using the deep immunoSEQ assay. Extracted genomic DNA from each cell subset was distributed evenly across all wells of several immunoSEQ 96-well plates, and each plate was treated as a replicate. For sorted subsets, about 200 ng genomic DNA, equal to tens of thousands of T cell genomes, was loaded into each replicate PCR. Purified libraries were quantified with a Qubit 3.0 fluorometer, sized on a Bioanalyzer 2100, and re-quantified with the KAPA Library Quantification kit. Every immunoSEQ 96-well plate was sequenced on a dedicated single-read 150-cycle Illumina NextSeq 550 flow cell. The study's own analysis went as follows. Because the immunoSEQ output held only junctional sequences and lacked quality scores, the filtering could not match the filtering applied to full-length reads. Sequences were annotated with PyIR, a Python wrapper for IgBLAST v1.9, and V/J genes and CDR3 were assigned using IMGT germline references. Reads with weak V/J assignments (E-value above 1e-6), missing CDR3, stop codons, out-of-frame junctions, or ambiguous translated residues were removed. V3J clonotypes were defined as sequences sharing an identical inferred V gene, J gene, and CDR3 amino acid sequence. Percentage overlap between repertoires was computed as shared unique clonotypes divided by the size of the smaller repertoire. Repertoire richness was assessed with RTK rarefaction, the Chao1 estimator, and Recon v2.1 estimates of unobserved clonotypes. For all TCRbeta clonotypes obtained by the gDNA method from several donors, generation probabilities were computed with OLGA. Not all clones reach the TCRdb copy of this immuneACCESS table, which keeps in-frame sequences only. Checked studies attribute under half of the gap to unresolved V genes and leave the rest unexplained. V and J calls and clone size follow that table, whereas D and trimming were derived from the DNA. The sample table shows 650,000 to 800,000 clones, and under 95% are seen once. 24% of the sample belongs to the ten largest clones.

Per the germline V gene, SGHAT is the CDR1 and FQNNGV is the CDR2. Germline trimming amounts to 0 bases on V and 3 bases on J, with 9 as the count of junction bases outside the gene matches. Reading from cysteine to phenylalanine, the CDR3 counts 17 amino acids. The only DNA kept is the CDR3, 51 bases in frame from the first base. The specimen sequenced was naive CD8+ T cells sorted from blood. The sample's cell subset or site label is to be understood as: CD45RA+CCR7+. The rearrangement joined TRBV11-2 to TRBJ2-3; TRBD2 lines up with 7 middle nucleotides. The TCR comes from a man in his thirties or forties in good health. The nucleotide sequence is TGTGCCAGCAGCTTAGATCCGACGGGGGGAATAACAGATACGCAGTATTTT. It translates as CASSLDPTGGITDTQYF.